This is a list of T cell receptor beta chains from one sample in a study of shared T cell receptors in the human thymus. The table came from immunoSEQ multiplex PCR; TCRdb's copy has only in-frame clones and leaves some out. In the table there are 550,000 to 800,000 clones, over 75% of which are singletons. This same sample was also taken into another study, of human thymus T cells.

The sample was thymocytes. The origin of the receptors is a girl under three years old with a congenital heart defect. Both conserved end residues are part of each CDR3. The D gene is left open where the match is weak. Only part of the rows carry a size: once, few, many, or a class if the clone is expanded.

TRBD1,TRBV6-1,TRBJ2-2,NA,CASSEGDRTGGENTGELFF,TGTGCCAGCAGTGAAGGGGACCGGACAGGGGGCGAGAACACCGGGGAGCTGTTTTTT
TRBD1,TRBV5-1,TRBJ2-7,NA,CASSSGQVSYEQYF,TGCGCCAGCAGCTCCGGACAGGTTTCCTACGAGCAGTACTTC
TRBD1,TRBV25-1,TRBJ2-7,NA,CASSAITGGRAYEQYF,TGTGCCAGCAGTGCCATCACAGGGGGAAGGGCCTACGAGCAGTACTTC
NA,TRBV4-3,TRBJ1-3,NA,CASSQETGISGNTIYF,TGCGCCAGCAGCCAAGAAACGGGGATCTCTGGAAACACCATATATTTT
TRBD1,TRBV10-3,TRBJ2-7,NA,CAISENYSSGTGDDEQYF,TGTGCCATCAGCGAAAACTATTCCTCGGGGACAGGGGACGACGAGCAGTACTTC
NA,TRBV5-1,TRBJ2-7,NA,CASSHDYRVPYEQYF,TGCGCCAGCAGCCACGATTACAGGGTTCCGTACGAGCAGTACTTC
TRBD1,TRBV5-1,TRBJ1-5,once,CASSLGTGDSNQPQHF,TGCGCCAGCAGCTTGGGGACAGGGGATAGCAATCAGCCCCAGCATTTT
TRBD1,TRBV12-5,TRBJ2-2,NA,CASGPSDRANTGELFF,TGTGCTAGTGGTCCCAGTGACAGGGCGAACACCGGGGAGCTGTTTTTT
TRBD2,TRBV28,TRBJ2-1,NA,CASSALTSGGLDNEQFF,TGTGCCAGCAGTGCCCTGACTAGCGGGGGCCTTGACAATGAGCAGTTCTTC
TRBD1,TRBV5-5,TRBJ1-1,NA,CASSCPGTGTNTEAFF,TGTGCCAGCAGCTGTCCCGGGACAGGGACGAACACTGAAGCTTTCTTT
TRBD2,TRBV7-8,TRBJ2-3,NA,CASSLNSGEYTDTQYF,TGTGCCAGCAGCCTAAATAGCGGGGAGTACACAGATACGCAGTATTTT
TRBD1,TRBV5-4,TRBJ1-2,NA,CASSYDRGRAYGYIF,TGTGCCAGCAGCTATGACAGGGGGCGCGCCTATGGCTACATCTTC
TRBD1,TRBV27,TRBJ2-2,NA,CASSLRDSRTGELFF,TGTGCCAGCAGTTTACGGGACAGCCGCACCGGGGAGCTGTTTTTT
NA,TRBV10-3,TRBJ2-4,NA,CAISEAGDGNIQYF,TGTGCCATCAGTGAGGCAGGGGACGGAAACATTCAGTACTTC
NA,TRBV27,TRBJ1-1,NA,CASIGMNTEAFF,TGTGCCAGCATCGGTATGAACACTGAAGCTTTCTTT
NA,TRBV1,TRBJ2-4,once,CTSSRGRGRSKNIQYF,TGCACCAGCAGCCGGGGGCGGGGGCGGTCCAAAAACATTCAGTACTTC